These T cell receptor beta chains were read from a single sample in a study of cytotoxic CD8 clonotypes in ibrutinib-treated CLL. This table comes from immunoSEQ multiplex PCR, and its TCRdb copy is limited to in-frame clones, with some not included. The table shows hundreds of thousands of clones, with roughly 73% occurring only once. The sample in question was PBMCs, obtained after 12 months of ibrutinib treatment. The receptors shown here come from a human donor with chronic lymphocytic leukemia. The CDR3 runs from the conserved cysteine through the conserved F or W. A D gene is named only where the DNA matches it firmly. Some rows have no size entry. The others give once, few or many, or a class for an expanded clone.

v_call,clone_size,d_call,j_call,cdr3_length,cdr3_aa,cdr3_nt
TRBV5-1,-,TRBD1,TRBJ2-2,21,CASSYGQGASPRASTGGELFF,TGCGCCAGCAGCTACGGACAGGGGGCCAGCCCTCGGGCCTCCACGGGCGGGGAGCTGTTTTTT
TRBV30,-,-,TRBJ2-7,11,CAWSSGGDEYF,TGTGCCTGGAGTTCGGGGGGCGACGAGTACTTC
TRBV18,-,-,TRBJ2-1,15,CASSPARDPYNEQFF,TGTGCCAGCTCACCAGCGAGGGATCCCTACAATGAGCAGTTCTTC
TRBV28,-,-,TRBJ1-2,14,CASSNSVSNYGYTF,TGTGCCAGCTCCAACAGCGTTTCAAACTATGGCTACACCTTC
TRBV6-5,few,-,TRBJ2-1,15,CASSSEGRVRAEQFF,TGTGCCAGCAGTTCAGAGGGCCGCGTCCGTGCTGAGCAGTTCTTC
TRBV5-1,-,-,TRBJ2-1,13,CASSFAEENEQFF,TGCGCCAGCAGCTTCGCTGAGGAGAATGAGCAGTTCTTC
TRBV19,-,-,TRBJ2-5,16,CASSIGSGGLGETQYF,TGTGCCAGTAGTATTGGGTCAGGGGGGCTTGGAGAGACCCAGTACTTC
TRBV27,-,-,TRBJ1-5,14,CASSSTGLNQPQHF,TGTGCCAGCAGTTCAACAGGGCTCAATCAGCCCCAGCATTTT
TRBV9,-,-,TRBJ2-1,15,CASSGENRNYNEQFF,TGTGCCAGCAGCGGGGAGAACAGGAACTACAATGAGCAGTTCTTC
TRBV9,-,-,TRBJ2-5,13,CASSATPGETQYF,TGTGCCAGCAGCGCAACACCTGGGGAGACCCAGTACTTC
TRBV5-4,few,-,TRBJ2-3,12,CAIHPLGDTQYF,TGTGCCATTCACCCCCTAGGGGATACGCAGTATTTT
TRBV19,-,-,TRBJ1-2,14,CASSRQASGRGYTF,TGTGCCAGTAGTAGACAGGCCTCAGGGCGTGGCTACACCTTC
TRBV2,many,-,TRBJ2-6,14,CASREGTGANVLTF,TGTGCCAGCAGAGAAGGGACTGGGGCCAACGTCCTGACTTTC
TRBV27,-,TRBD2,TRBJ2-1,16,CASSFFSGKDGNEQFF,TGTGCCAGCAGTTTTTTCAGCGGGAAAGATGGGAATGAGCAGTTCTTC
TRBV11-2,-,-,TRBJ2-1,15,CASSPAARPGNEQFF,TGTGCCAGCAGCCCGGCTGCTCGGCCGGGGAATGAGCAGTTCTTC
TRBV12-5,-,-,TRBJ2-5,15,CASGLALAGQETQYF,TGTGCTAGTGGTTTGGCACTAGCTGGCCAAGAGACCCAGTACTTC
TRBV5-4,-,-,TRBJ2-7,15,CASSHDNGAGSEQYF,TGTGCCAGCAGCCATGATAACGGGGCGGGCAGCGAGCAGTACTTC
TRBV18,-,-,TRBJ1-2,16,CASSPPQAHVGYGYTF,TGTGCCAGCTCACCACCTCAGGCCCACGTTGGCTATGGCTACACCTTC
TRBV7-6,-,-,TRBJ1-3,18,CASSLGGVPQGAGNTIYF,TGTGCCAGCAGCTTAGGGGGGGTACCACAGGGAGCGGGAAACACCATATATTTT
TRBV5-1,-,TRBD1,TRBJ2-7,17,CASSFNGGDRGTHEQYF,TGCGCCAGCAGCTTCAACGGCGGGGACAGGGGGACTCACGAGCAGTACTTC
TRBV6-1,-,-,TRBJ1-6,14,CASTAGPYYSPLHF,TGTGCCAGCACCGCCGGGCCGTACTATTCACCCCTCCACTTT
TRBV11-3,-,-,TRBJ2-2,14,CASSAGGRTGELFF,TGTGCCAGCAGCGCAGGAGGGAGGACCGGGGAGCTGTTTTTT
TRBV4-1,-,-,TRBJ2-6,17,CASSQASSVAGANVLTF,TGCGCCAGCAGCCAGGCGTCGAGCGTGGCTGGGGCCAACGTCCTGACTTTC
TRBV5-3,-,TRBD2,TRBJ2-3,17,CARSLMVSAGGPYTQYF,TGTGCCAGAAGCCTGATGGTATCGGCGGGGGGGCCGTATACGCAGTATTTT
TRBV7-9,-,-,TRBJ2-3,14,CASSQDSNTDTQYF,TGTGCCAGCAGCCAGGACAGCAACACAGATACGCAGTATTTT
TRBV7-9,-,-,TRBJ1-4,14,CASSLGAGIEKLFF,TGTGCCAGCAGCTTAGGGGCGGGGATTGAAAAACTGTTTTTT
TRBV28,-,-,TRBJ1-2,15,CASSLRGAFNYGYTF,TGTGCCAGCAGTTTACGGGGGGCGTTCAACTATGGCTACACCTTC
TRBV27,-,TRBD1,TRBJ2-7,15,CASSLTWTGSYEQYF,TGTGCCAGCAGTTTGACCTGGACAGGTTCCTACGAGCAGTACTTC
TRBV7-6,-,TRBD2,TRBJ2-1,17,CASMSGSSAHYYNEQFF,TGTGCCAGCATGAGCGGGAGTTCTGCCCACTACTACAATGAGCAGTTCTTC
TRBV5-6,-,-,TRBJ1-1,14,CASSLAAMNTEAFF,TGTGCCAGCAGCTTGGCCGCTATGAACACTGAAGCTTTCTTT
TRBV19,-,TRBD2,TRBJ2-7,14,CASNPGEGQHEQYF,TGTGCCAGTAATCCGGGGGAGGGCCAGCACGAGCAGTACTTC
TRBV27,-,-,TRBJ1-5,15,CASSLSSRVDQPQHF,TGTGCCAGCAGTTTATCGTCCAGGGTTGATCAGCCCCAGCATTTT
TRBV4-2,-,TRBD1,TRBJ1-2,17,CASSTTPSTAGGYGYTF,TGTGCCAGCAGCACTACCCCTTCCACGGCAGGGGGCTATGGCTACACCTTC
TRBV5-4,-,-,TRBJ2-5,12,CASSLMGETQYF,TGTGCCAGCAGCCTTATGGGGGAGACCCAGTACTTC
TRBV29-1,-,-,TRBJ1-1,12,CSVDRGGTEAFF,TGCAGCGTTGACAGGGGAGGCACTGAAGCTTTCTTT
TRBV7-6,few,-,TRBJ2-3,17,CASSLDLARTSTDTQYF,TGTGCCAGCAGCTTAGACCTAGCGCGCACTAGCACAGATACGCAGTATTTT
TRBV6-5,-,-,TRBJ1-6,15,CASSTPGTSPYPLHF,TGTGCCAGCAGCACCCCCGGGACAAGTCCCTACCCCCTCCACTTT
TRBV11-3,-,TRBD2,TRBJ2-3,15,CASSFGALAGVTQYF,TGTGCCAGCAGCTTTGGTGCTCTAGCGGGAGTAACGCAGTATTTT
TRBV10-3,-,-,TRBJ2-5,14,CAISEKRGEETQYF,TGTGCCATCAGTGAGAAGAGGGGGGAAGAGACCCAGTACTTC
TRBV5-1,-,-,TRBJ2-3,19,CASSHLGSGPLGDTDTQYF,TGCGCCAGCAGCCACTTAGGGAGCGGCCCACTGGGAGACACAGATACGCAGTATTTT
TRBV14,-,-,TRBJ2-1,15,CASSQEYRVYNEQFF,TGTGCCAGCAGCCAAGAGTACAGGGTCTACAATGAGCAGTTCTTC
TRBV5-1,-,-,TRBJ2-3,15,CASSLAGDATDTQYF,TGCGCCAGCAGCTTGGCCGGTGACGCCACAGATACGCAGTATTTT
TRBV5-1,-,-,TRBJ1-1,16,CASSPQGGLTNTEAFF,TGCGCCAGCAGCCCCCAGGGAGGCCTGACTAACACTGAAGCTTTCTTT
TRBV2,few,-,TRBJ2-2,15,CASRQQGFGTGELFF,TGTGCCAGCAGGCAACAGGGTTTCGGCACCGGGGAGCTGTTTTTT
TRBV6-1,-,-,TRBJ1-2,15,CASRLSTGALYGYTF,TGTGCCAGCAGATTATCCACCGGGGCCCTCTATGGCTACACCTTC
TRBV4-1,-,-,TRBJ2-3,15,CASSQDRGVSDTQYF,TGCGCCAGCAGCCAAGATAGGGGTGTCTCAGATACGCAGTATTTT